A single sample is the source of the 18 T cell receptor beta chains below, sequenced in a study of Graves' ophthalmopathy and Graves' hyperthyroidism. The authors amplified TCR beta CDR3 regions, and they did so from RNA transcripts for repertoire sequencing. First-round RT-PCR relied on HTBI primers, and a second-round multiplex PCR came next. Each CDR3 protein gets one entry after TCRdb re-called the multiplex PCR reads with MiXCR. Among some 520,000 distinct CDR3 sequences, approximately 15% were seen once, and the ten largest hold 9.8%. Specimen: blood. The receptor source for this set is a woman between 25 and 40 years old with Graves' ophthalmopathy.

The V gene is TRBV12-5, the J gene TRBJ1-3, with 8 bases that match TRBD1. The CDR3 spans 17 residues. The V and J ends lost 0 bases and 0 bases, in that order; junction bases with no gene match: 4. Germline V lookup: CDR1 LGHNT, CDR2 FRNRAP. The CDR3 is CASGLVTGGYSGNTIYF. The CDR3 region has the DNA TGTGCTAGTGGTTTGGTCACAGGGGGGTACTCTGGAAACACCATATATTTT.

This clonotype showed up many times. CDR3 in DNA: TGTGCCAGCAGTTTAGACGATCCAGAGACCCAGTACTTC. Protein: CASSLDDPETQYF. The chain carries TRBV28 and TRBJ2-5; unclear D gene. This CDR3 contains 13 residues. Trimming removed 2 bases at V and 4 bases at J, with 8 bases between. Per the germline V gene, CDR1 is MDHEN and CDR2 is SYDVKM. The full variable domain, with the rest looked up from reference TRBV28 and TRBJ2-5, is DVKVTQSSRYLVKRTGEKVFLECVQDMDHENMFWYRQDPGLGLRLIYFSYDVKMKEKGDIPEGYSVSREKKERFSLILESASTNQTSMYLCASSLDDPETQYFGPGTRLLVL.

This clonotype showed up many times. This chain uses TRBV5-1 with TRBJ1-1; tentative D call: TRBD1 (6 bases). Germline loops: CDR1 SGHRS, CDR2 YFSETQ. This CDR3 has 14 amino acids. V was trimmed by 1 base and J by 1 base, leaving 8 bases between them. The CDR3 sequence is CASSLSGQNTEAFF. CDR3 bases: TGCGCCAGCAGCTTGTCGGGACAGAACACTGAAGCTTTCTTT.

This clonotype was seen many times. The chain combines TRBV6-5 with TRBJ1-3; D not resolved. The CDR3 is made up of 16 amino acids. Germline lookup yields CDR1 MNHEY and CDR2 SVGAGI. Deletions cut 2 bases from V and 0 bases from J, with 11 bases between. CDR3 sequence reads: CASSYGRTNSGNTIYF. The CDR3 DNA is TGTGCCAGCAGTTACGGCCGGACCAACTCTGGAAACACCATATATTTT.

This clonotype occurred many times. The rearrangement links TRBV6-1 to TRBJ1-6; D unclear. The germline CDR1 and CDR2 sequences are MNHNS and SASEGT. The CDR3 has 11 amino acids. The V end lost 3 bases, the J end lost 8 bases, and 2 bases lay between the germline ends. CDR3 sequence reads: CASSEDSPLHF. The CDR3 nucleotides read TGTGCCAGCAGTGAGGATTCACCCCTCCACTTT.

This clonotype was observed at least ten times. CDR3: CASSFTGAGQGDGYTF. Here the CDR3 DNA reads TGTGCCAGCAGTTTTACGGGAGCCGGACAGGGGGATGGCTACACCTTC. The chain employs TRBV28 and TRBJ1-2; 10 bases are shared with TRBD1. The germline V gene has CDR1 MDHEN and CDR2 SYDVKM. V shed 3 bases, J shed 6 bases, and the junction held 10 bases outside the gene matches. CDR3 length: 16 residues.

This clonotype was recorded at least ten times. The J gene is TRBJ2-7, the V gene TRBV2; D call uncertain. V was pared by 2 bases and J by 4 bases, with 6 bases between. This CDR3 has 12 residues. Germline V gene lookup returns CDR1 SNHLY and CDR2 FYNNEI. CDR3 region: CASSEKAYEQYF. DNA for the CDR3: TGTGCCAGCAGTGAAAAGGCTTACGAGCAGTACTTC. The full variable domain, its missing parts supplied by reference TRBV2 and TRBJ2-7, is EPEVTQTPSHQVTQMGQEVILRCVPISNHLYFYWYRQILGQKVEFLVSFYNNEISEKSEIFDDQFSVERPDGSNFTLKIRSTKLEDSAMYFCASSEKAYEQYFGPGTRLTVT.

On this clonotype itself: At one boundary the junction diverges from the germline segment, which might be a read error. The chain joins TRBV6-4 to TRBJ2-2; TRBD1 or TRBD2 may be the D gene (5 bases each). This CDR3 is built from 15 residues. Per the germline V gene, CDR1 is MRHNA and CDR2 is SNTAGT. The CDR3 spells CASSLARDVSGDLFF. CDR3 bases: TGTGCCAGCAGCCTTGCCCGGGACGTGTCCGGGGATCTGTTTTTT.

This clonotype was seen at least ten times. The CDR3 here is CASSYSGTGPHYEQYF. CDR3 nucleotides: TGTGCCAGCAGTTACTCAGGGACAGGGCCTCACTACGAGCAGTACTTC. This chain uses TRBV6-5 with TRBJ2-7, with TRBD1 matching over 9 bases. Looked up from germline, CDR1 is MNHEY and CDR2 is SVGAGI. CDR3 length equals 16 residues. J lost 3 bases, V lost 0 bases, and 6 bases had no gene match.

The gene calls are TRBV27 and TRBJ1-2; D is unclear. CDR3 size: 14 residues. CDR1 MNHEY and CDR2 SMNVEV come from the germline V gene (reference sequence). The V gene lost 4 bases and the J gene lost 0 bases, with 9 bases spanning the gap. The CDR3 protein is CASSSSWANYGYTF. CDR3 coding DNA: TGTGCCAGCAGTTCCAGTTGGGCTAACTATGGCTACACCTTC.

At least ten counts were recorded for this clonotype. This rearrangement joins TRBV20-1 to TRBJ2-5; D is possibly TRBD1 (5 bases). This CDR3 spans 14 amino acids. Germline-derived CDR1 and CDR2 are DFQATT and SNEGSKA (reference sequence). Trimming left V 0 bases short and J 2 bases short, with 10 bases between. The DNA of the CDR3 is TGCAGTGCTAGAGATCAAAGGGGACAAGAGACCCAGTACTTC. Protein: CSARDQRGQETQYF.

This clonotype was detected ten times or more. The chain has TRBV6-1 and TRBJ2-2; D not resolved. The germline V gene has CDR1 MNHNS and CDR2 SASEGT. The V and J ends lost 7 bases and 2 bases respectively, with 14 bases between them. This CDR3 has 15 amino acids. The CDR3, as DNA: TGTGCCAGCACCGATATTCTCAGTAACACCGGGGAGCTGTTTTTT. It yields the protein CASTDILSNTGELFF.

This clonotype was found many times. This chain links TRBV20-1 with TRBJ1-2; the D gene is possibly TRBD1 (5 bases). Germline assignment: CDR1 DFQATT and CDR2 SNEGSKA (reference sequence). V lost 8 bases and J 4 bases, leaving 8 bases between the germline ends. The CDR3 has 10 amino acids. Written as DNA, the CDR3 is TGCAGTATACAGGCCTATGGCTACACCTTC. It codes for CSIQAYGYTF.

Ten or more counts support this clonotype. This chain connects TRBV11-2 to TRBJ2-7; TRBD1 agrees at 7 bases. After removal of 3 bases from V and 3 bases from J, the junction contained 8 bases not matched to a gene. In germline, CDR1 is SGHAT, CDR2 FQNNGV. The CDR3 runs to 15 residues. The CDR3, as DNA: TGTGCCAGCAGCTTGGGACAGAGAGGGGGCTACGAGCAGTACTTC. It yields the protein CASSLGQRGGYEQYF.

A few counts support this clonotype. Given a much more abundant clone one base away, this may be a read error. The chain uses TRBV24-1 and TRBJ1-2, with TRBD1 as a possible D gene (5 bases). Germline-derived CDR1 and CDR2 are KGHDR and SFDVKD. The CDR3 is 14 residues long. The CDR3: CTTSDFDSSYGYTF. The CDR3 bases are TGTACCACCAGTGATTTTGACAGCAGCTATGGCTACACCTTC.

Regarding this clonotype: Germline is not matched at one junction end, which may reflect a read error. This sequence joins TRBV18 and TRBJ2-5; TRBD2 agrees at 13 bases. CDR3 size: 15 residues. The germline V gene has CDR1 KGHSH and CDR2 LQKENI. CDR3 bases: TGTGCCATCTCACCACCGGGACTAGCGGGGGAGACCCAGTACTTC. Translation gives CAISPPGLAGETQYF.

In its sample, this clonotype was seen many times. J is TRBJ2-5 and V is TRBV29-1; a possible D gene is TRBD2 (6 bases). V was shortened by 0 bases and J by 3 bases, with 11 bases between the two germline ends. CDR3 length equals 14 residues. CDR1 and CDR2 from the germline V gene are SQVTM and ANQGSEA. CDR3: CSVEDKEREETQYF. The CDR3, as DNA: TGCAGCGTTGAAGATAAGGAGCGGGAAGAGACCCAGTACTTC.

The chain uses TRBV6-2 or TRBV6-3 and TRBJ1-2; tentative D call: TRBD1 (6 bases). Trimming pared 2 bases from V and 1 base from J, leaving 20 bases between. This CDR3 contains 18 residues. The germline V gene encodes CDR1 MNHEY and CDR2 SVGEGT. The CDR3 protein is CASSYGGGTAYINYGYTF. Written as DNA, the CDR3 is TGTGCCAGCAGTTACGGGGGCGGGACGGCCTACATTAACTATGGCTACACCTTC.